The clone carrying this T cell receptor (beta chain) was seen once. The CDR3 is 15 residues long. Trimming removed 4 bases from V and 5 bases from J; junction bases left unmatched: 8. Germline loops: CDR1 KGHDR, CDR2 SFDVKD. The data were taken from a study of blood T cell repertoires in COVID-19. Data came from immunoSEQ multiplex PCR; TCRdb stores just in-frame clones and leaves some out. This table has around 100,000 clones, about 81% appearing once. The receptor comes from a man between 65 and 79 years old with acute or convalescent COVID-19. The specimen sequenced was peripheral blood. V gene TRBV24-1 combines with J gene TRBJ2-3; 7 bases are shared with TRBD1. CDR3 protein: CATSETGFMRDTQYF. CDR3 nucleotides: TGTGCCACCAGTGAGACAGGGTTCATGCGAGATACGCAGTATTTT.